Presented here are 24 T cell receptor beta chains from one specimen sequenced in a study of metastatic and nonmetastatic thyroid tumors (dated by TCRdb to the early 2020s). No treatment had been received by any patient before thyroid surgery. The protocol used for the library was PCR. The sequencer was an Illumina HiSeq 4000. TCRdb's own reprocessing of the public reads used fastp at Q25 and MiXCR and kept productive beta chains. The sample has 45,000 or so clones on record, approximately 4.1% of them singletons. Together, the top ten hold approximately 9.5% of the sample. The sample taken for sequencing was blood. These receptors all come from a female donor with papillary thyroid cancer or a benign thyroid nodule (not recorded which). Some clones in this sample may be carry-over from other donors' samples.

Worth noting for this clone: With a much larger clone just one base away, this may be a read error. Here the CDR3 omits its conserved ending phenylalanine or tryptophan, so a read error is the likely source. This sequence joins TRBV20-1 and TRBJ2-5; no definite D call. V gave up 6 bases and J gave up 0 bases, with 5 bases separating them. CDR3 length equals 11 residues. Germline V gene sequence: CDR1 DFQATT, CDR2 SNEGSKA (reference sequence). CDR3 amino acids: CSASNQETQYS. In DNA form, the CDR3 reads TGCAGTGCGAGCAACCAAGAGACCCAGTACTCC.

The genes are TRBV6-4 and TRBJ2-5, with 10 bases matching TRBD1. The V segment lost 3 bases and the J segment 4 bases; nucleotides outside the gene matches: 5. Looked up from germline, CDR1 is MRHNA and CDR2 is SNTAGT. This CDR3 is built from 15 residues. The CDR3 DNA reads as TGTGCCAGCAGTGAAACCGGGACAGGGGTAGAGACCCAGTACTTC. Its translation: CASSETGTGVETQYF.

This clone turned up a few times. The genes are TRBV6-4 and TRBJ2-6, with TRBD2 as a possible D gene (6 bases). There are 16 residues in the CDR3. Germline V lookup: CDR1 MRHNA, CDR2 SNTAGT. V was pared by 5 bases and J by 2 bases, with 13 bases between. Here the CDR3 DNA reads TGTGCCAGCAGTCCAGACGGAGGGGCTGGGGCCAACGTCCTGACTTTC. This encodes CASSPDGGAGANVLTF.

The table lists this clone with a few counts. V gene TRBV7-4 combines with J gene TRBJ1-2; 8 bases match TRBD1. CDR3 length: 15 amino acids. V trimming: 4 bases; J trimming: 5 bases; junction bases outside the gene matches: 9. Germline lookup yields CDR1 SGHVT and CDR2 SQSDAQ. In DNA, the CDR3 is TGTGCCAGCAGCTCGGACAGGGAAGGTTGGTATGGCTACACCTTC. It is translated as CASSSDREGWYGYTF. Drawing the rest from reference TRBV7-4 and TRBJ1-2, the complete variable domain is GAGVSQSPRYKVAKRGRDVALRCDSISGHVTLYWYRQTLGQGSEVLTYSQSDAQRDKSGRPSGRFSAERPERSVSTLKIQRTEQGDSAVYLCASSSDREGWYGYTFGSGTRLTVV.

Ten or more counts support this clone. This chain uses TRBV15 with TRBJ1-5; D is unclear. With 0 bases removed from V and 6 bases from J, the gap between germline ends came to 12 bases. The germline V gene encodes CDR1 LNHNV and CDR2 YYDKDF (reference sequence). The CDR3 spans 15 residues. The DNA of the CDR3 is TGTGCCACCAGCAGAGACCCAGGAAATGTTCAGCCCCAGCATTTT. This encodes CATSRDPGNVQPQHF.

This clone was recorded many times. The CDR3 sequence is CASSRLQETQYF. The CDR3 DNA sequence: TGTGCCAGCAGCCGACTCCAAGAGACCCAGTACTTC. The chain recombines TRBV6-1 with TRBJ2-5; no firm D call. The CDR3 is made up of 12 amino acids. V shed 6 bases and J shed 1 base, with 6 bases lying between them. Germline CDR1 reads MNHNS; CDR2 reads SASEGT.

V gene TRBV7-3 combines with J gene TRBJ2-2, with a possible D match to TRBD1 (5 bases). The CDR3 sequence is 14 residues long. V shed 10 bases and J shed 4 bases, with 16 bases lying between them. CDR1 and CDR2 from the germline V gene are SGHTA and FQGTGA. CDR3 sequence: CATPQGVGTGELFF. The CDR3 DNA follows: TGTGCCACCCCGCAAGGGGTGGGCACCGGGGAGCTGTTTTTT.

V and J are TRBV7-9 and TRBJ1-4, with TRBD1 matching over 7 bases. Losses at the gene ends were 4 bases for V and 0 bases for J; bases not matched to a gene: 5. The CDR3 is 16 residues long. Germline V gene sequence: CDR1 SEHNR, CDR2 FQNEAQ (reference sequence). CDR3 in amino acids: CASSSFGTATNEKLFF. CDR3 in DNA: TGTGCCAGCAGCTCCTTCGGGACAGCAACTAATGAAAAACTGTTTTTT. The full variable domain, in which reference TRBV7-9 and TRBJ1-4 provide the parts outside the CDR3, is DTGVSQNPRHKITKRGQNVTFRCDPISEHNRLYWYRQTLGQGPEFLTYFQNEAQLEKSRLLSDRFSAERPKGSFSTLEIQRTEQGDSAMYLCASSSFGTATNEKLFFGSGTQLSVL.

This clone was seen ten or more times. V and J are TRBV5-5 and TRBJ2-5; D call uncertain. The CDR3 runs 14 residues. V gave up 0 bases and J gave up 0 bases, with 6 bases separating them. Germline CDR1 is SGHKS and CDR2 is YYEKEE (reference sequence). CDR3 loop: CASSLGTDQETQYF. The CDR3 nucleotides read TGTGCCAGCAGCTTGGGCACGGACCAAGAGACCCAGTACTTC.

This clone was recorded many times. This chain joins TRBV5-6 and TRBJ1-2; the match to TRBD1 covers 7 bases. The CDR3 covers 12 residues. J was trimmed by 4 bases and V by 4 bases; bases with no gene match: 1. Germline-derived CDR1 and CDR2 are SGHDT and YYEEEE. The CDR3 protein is CASSRDSYGYTF. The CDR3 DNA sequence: TGTGCCAGCAGCCGGGACAGCTATGGCTACACCTTC.

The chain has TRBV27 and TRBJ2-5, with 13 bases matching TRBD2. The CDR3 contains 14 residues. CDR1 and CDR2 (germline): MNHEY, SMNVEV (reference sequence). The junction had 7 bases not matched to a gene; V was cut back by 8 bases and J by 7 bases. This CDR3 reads CASCWTSGSGTQYF. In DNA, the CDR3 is TGTGCCAGCTGCTGGACTAGCGGGAGTGGGACCCAGTACTTC.

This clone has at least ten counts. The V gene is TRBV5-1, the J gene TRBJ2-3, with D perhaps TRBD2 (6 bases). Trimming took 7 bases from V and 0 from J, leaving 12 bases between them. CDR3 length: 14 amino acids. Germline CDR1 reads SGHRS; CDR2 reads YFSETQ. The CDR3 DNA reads TGCGCCAGCCGTAGCGGCCCTAGCACAGATACGCAGTATTTT. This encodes CASRSGPSTDTQYF.

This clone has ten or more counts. The CDR3: CSATDLAEAVGTTYEQYF. CDR3 DNA: TGCAGTGCTACCGATTTAGCGGAGGCGGTAGGGACAACCTACGAGCAGTACTTC. V is TRBV20-1 and J is TRBJ2-7; D possibly uses TRBD1 or TRBD2 (6 bases each). CDR3 length equals 18 residues. The germline CDR1 and CDR2 sequences are DFQATT and SNEGSKA (reference sequence). Trimming removed 4 bases at V and 2 bases at J, with 27 bases between.

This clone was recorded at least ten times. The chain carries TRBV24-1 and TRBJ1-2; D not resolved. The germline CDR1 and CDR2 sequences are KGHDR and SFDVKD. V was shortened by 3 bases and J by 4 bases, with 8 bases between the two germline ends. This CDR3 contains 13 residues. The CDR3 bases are TGTGCCACCAGTGATCGTATGGCCTATGGCTACACCTTC. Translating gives CATSDRMAYGYTF.

CDR3 nucleotides: TGTGCCTGGAGTGTACTCCGACAGAACTACGAGCAGTACTTC. The encoded protein is CAWSVLRQNYEQYF. This chain joins TRBV30 and TRBJ2-7, with D maybe TRBD1 (5 bases). The CDR3 consists of 14 residues. V was shortened by 0 bases and J by 3 bases, with 12 bases between the two germline ends. Germline V gives CDR1 GTSNPN, CDR2 SVGIG (reference sequence).

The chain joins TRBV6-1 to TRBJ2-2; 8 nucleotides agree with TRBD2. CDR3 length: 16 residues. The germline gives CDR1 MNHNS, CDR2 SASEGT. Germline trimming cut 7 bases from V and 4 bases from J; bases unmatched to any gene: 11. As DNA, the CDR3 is TGTGCCAGCAATACACTAGCGGTAGGGTCCACCGGGGAGCTGTTTTTT. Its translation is CASNTLAVGSTGELFF.

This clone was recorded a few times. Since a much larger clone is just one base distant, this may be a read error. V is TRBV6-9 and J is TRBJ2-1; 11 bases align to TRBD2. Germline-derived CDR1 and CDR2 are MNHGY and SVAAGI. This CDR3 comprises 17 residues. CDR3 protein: CAISSLALAGAYNEQFF. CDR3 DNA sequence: TGTGCCATCAGTTCCCTAGCACTAGCGGGAGCCTACAATGAGCAGTTCTTC.

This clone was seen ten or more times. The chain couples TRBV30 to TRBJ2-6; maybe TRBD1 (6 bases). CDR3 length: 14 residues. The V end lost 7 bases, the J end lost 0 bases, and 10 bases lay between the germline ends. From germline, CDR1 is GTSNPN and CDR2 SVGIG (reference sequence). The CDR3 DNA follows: TGTGCCTCCCAAGGGGGCTCTGGGGCCAACGTCCTGACTTTC. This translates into CASQGGSGANVLTF.

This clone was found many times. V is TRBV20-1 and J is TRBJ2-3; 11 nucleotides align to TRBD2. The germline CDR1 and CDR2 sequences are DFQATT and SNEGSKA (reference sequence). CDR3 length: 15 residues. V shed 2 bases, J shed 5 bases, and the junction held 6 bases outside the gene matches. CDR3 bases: TGCAGTGCTAGACCCCTCCTAGCGGGAGGAGATACGCAGTATTTT. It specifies CSARPLLAGGDTQYF.

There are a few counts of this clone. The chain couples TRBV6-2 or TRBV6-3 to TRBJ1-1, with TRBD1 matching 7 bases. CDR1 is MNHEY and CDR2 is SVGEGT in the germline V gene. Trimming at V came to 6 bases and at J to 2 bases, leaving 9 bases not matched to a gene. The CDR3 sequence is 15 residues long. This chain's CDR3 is CASSPQGRSNTEAFF. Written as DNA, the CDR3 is TGTGCCAGCAGCCCACAGGGGCGTAGTAACACTGAAGCTTTCTTT.

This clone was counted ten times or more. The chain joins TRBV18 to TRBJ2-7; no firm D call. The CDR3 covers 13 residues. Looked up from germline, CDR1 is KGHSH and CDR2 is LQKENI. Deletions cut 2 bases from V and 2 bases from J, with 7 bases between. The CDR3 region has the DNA TGTGCCAGCTCACCAGGGGAACCCTACGAGCAGTACTTC. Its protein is CASSPGEPYEQYF.

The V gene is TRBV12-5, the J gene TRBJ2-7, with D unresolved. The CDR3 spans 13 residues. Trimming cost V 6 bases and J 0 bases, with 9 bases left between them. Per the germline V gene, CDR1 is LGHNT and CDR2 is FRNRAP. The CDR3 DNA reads TGTGCTAGTGGCCTCGAGTCCTCCTACGAGCAGTACTTC. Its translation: CASGLESSYEQYF.

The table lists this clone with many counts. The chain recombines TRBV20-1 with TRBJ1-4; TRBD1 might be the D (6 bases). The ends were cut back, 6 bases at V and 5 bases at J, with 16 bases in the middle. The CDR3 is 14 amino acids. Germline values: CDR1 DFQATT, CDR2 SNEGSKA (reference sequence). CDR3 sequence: CSAATQGPNEKLFF. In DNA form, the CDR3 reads TGCAGTGCGGCTACTCAGGGGCCGAATGAAAAACTGTTTTTT.

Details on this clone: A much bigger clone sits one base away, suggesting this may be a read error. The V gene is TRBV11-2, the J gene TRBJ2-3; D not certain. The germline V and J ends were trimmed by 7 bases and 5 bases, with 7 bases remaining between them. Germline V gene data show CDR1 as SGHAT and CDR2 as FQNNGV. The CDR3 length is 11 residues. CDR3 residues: CASIHQDTQYF. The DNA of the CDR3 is TGTGCCAGCATCCACCAAGATACGCAGTATTTT.